This entry features one T cell receptor (beta chain) sequence. Its specificity is not known. The entry originates in a study of Tregs in tolerant kidney transplant recipients. Repertoires were generated with immunoSEQ multiplex PCR, while TCRdb's copy carries only in-frame clones and drops some. The data hold about 31,000 clones, with 70% to 85% observed a single time. This CDR3 has 18 residues. Trimming took 3 bases from V and 0 from J; bases not matched to a gene: 10. Germline lookup yields CDR1 GTSNPN and CDR2 SVGIG (reference sequence). The sequenced material came from Tregs from blood cultured with allogeneic cells. The chain employs TRBV30 and TRBJ1-6, with TRBD1 identical over 8 bases. The TCR was taken from a human donor in good health. Written as DNA, the CDR3 is TGTGCCTGGAGAGGAAGACAGGGGCCGAGCTCCTATAATTCACCCCTCCACTTT. Protein product: CAWRGRQGPSSYNSPLHF.